Below, 26 T cell receptor beta chains from the same sample are listed, as sequenced in a study of graft-versus-host responses after intestinal transplantation. Clones were sequenced by immunoSEQ multiplex PCR, and TCRdb holds only the in-frame ones, with some missing. This sample yields around 17,000 clones, of which roughly 88% are seen a single time; around 6% belongs to the top ten. The input for sequencing was PBMCs, taken approximately 110 days after intestinal transplant. These receptors were collected from a human patient who received an intestinal transplant, so some T cells may come from the graft donor.

This chain connects TRBV7-2 to TRBJ2-5, with 7 positions matching TRBD1. Unmatched junction bases numbered 5, after V lost 4 bases and J lost 3 bases. This CDR3 has 14 residues. Germline lookup yields CDR1 SGHTA and CDR2 FQGNSA. CDR3 DNA sequence: TGTGCCAGCAGCTCCGACAGGGCGGAAGAGACCCAGTACTTC. It translates to CASSSDRAEETQYF.

The genes are TRBV6-6 and TRBJ2-7; D gene unclear. V was cut by 4 bases and J by 7 bases, with 5 bases left in between. CDR1 and CDR2 from the germline V gene are MNHNY and SVGAGI (reference sequence). The CDR3 is 10 residues long. This CDR3 reads CASSSEEQYF. CDR3 in DNA: TGTGCCAGCAGTTCTGAAGAGCAGTACTTC.

V usage is TRBV28 and J usage is TRBJ2-1, with 8 nucleotides matching TRBD2. Germline values: CDR1 MDHEN, CDR2 SYDVKM. V lost 8 bases, J lost 4 bases, and 10 bases stayed unmatched. The CDR3 consists of 15 residues. CDR3 loop: CASRYSGSTYNEQFF. The CDR3 bases are TGTGCCAGCCGTTACAGCGGGAGCACTTACAATGAGCAGTTCTTC.

The chain couples TRBV19 to TRBJ2-3; D is unresolved. Trimming left V 2 bases short and J 4 bases short, with 10 bases between. The CDR3 spans 14 residues. Germline V gene lookup returns CDR1 LNHDA and CDR2 SQIVND (reference sequence). CDR3 in amino acids: CASSISWPPDTQYF. CDR3 nucleotides: TGTGCCAGTAGTATAAGTTGGCCCCCAGATACGCAGTATTTT.

The chain employs TRBV5-6 and TRBJ1-1; D gene unclear. The CDR3 extends over 13 amino acids. V lost 1 base to trimming and J lost 2 bases, with 6 bases between them. The germline gives CDR1 SGHDT, CDR2 YYEEEE. CDR3 residues: CASSLHGNTEAFF. CDR3 nucleotides: TGTGCCAGCAGCTTGCATGGAAACACTGAAGCTTTCTTT.

This sequence joins TRBV6-5 and TRBJ2-7, with 8 bases fitting TRBD2. The V gene's germline CDR1 is MNHEY and CDR2 SVGAGI. This CDR3 has 13 amino acids. V was clipped by 2 bases and J by 6 bases; unmatched bases: 3. The CDR3 DNA sequence: TGTGCCAGCAGTTACCCCGGGACTAGCGAGCAGTACTTC. It specifies CASSYPGTSEQYF.

The chain has TRBV27 and TRBJ2-3; D is uncertain. The CDR3 covers 16 residues. V lost 0 bases and J 2 bases, leaving 12 bases between the germline ends. The germline V gene has CDR1 MNHEY and CDR2 SMNVEV (reference sequence). The CDR3 nucleotides are TGTGCCAGCAGTTTATCGGATAGAGGATCCACAGATACGCAGTATTTT. It is translated as CASSLSDRGSTDTQYF.

This clone was counted once. This chain connects TRBV19 to TRBJ2-3; D possibly corresponds to TRBD1 (5 bases). The V end lost 7 bases, the J end lost 0 bases, and 17 bases lay between the germline ends. This CDR3 region has 16 residues. Germline CDR1 is LNHDA and CDR2 is SQIVND (reference sequence). This CDR3 reads CASTARAETSTDTQYF. The CDR3 nucleotides read TGTGCCAGTACAGCCAGGGCGGAGACTAGCACAGATACGCAGTATTTT.

V and J are TRBV10-2 and TRBJ2-5; 9 bases align to TRBD2. Germline lookup yields CDR1 WSHSY and CDR2 SAAADI. The V and J ends lost 6 bases and 3 bases, in that order; junction bases with no gene match: 8. This CDR3 comprises 15 residues. This CDR3 is CASRGREGSKETQYF. Written as DNA, the CDR3 is TGCGCCAGCAGGGGGCGGGAGGGTTCAAAAGAGACCCAGTACTTC.

This clone came up a few times. The chain carries TRBV5-4 and TRBJ2-1; D remains ambiguous. The CDR3 is 15 amino acids. V was trimmed by 3 bases and J by 0 bases, leaving 10 bases between them. Germline V lookup: CDR1 SGHNT, CDR2 YYREEE (reference sequence). The CDR3 is CASSSQAGSYNEQFF. The CDR3 DNA follows: TGTGCCAGCAGCTCTCAGGCCGGCTCCTACAATGAGCAGTTCTTC.

This chain joins TRBV9 and TRBJ2-3; D ambiguous. V was cut by 4 bases and J by 2 bases, with 11 bases left in between. Germline CDR1 is SGDLS and CDR2 is YYNGEE. CDR3 length: 14 residues. The CDR3 sequence is CASSTRSVTDTQYF. Written as DNA, the CDR3 is TGTGCCAGCAGCACCAGGAGCGTCACAGATACGCAGTATTTT. Full variable domain (remainder filled in from reference TRBV9 and TRBJ2-3): DSGVTQTPKHLITATGQRVTLRCSPRSGDLSVYWYQQSLDQGLQFLIQYYNGEERAKGNILERFSAQQFPDLHSELNLSSLELGDSALYFCASSTRSVTDTQYFGPGTRLTVL.

The V call is TRBV10-3, the J call TRBJ1-4, with D perhaps matching TRBD1 (6 bases). CDR1 ENHRY and CDR2 SYGVKD come from the germline V gene. Trimming took off 3 bases at V and 8 bases at J, with 13 bases between the two ends. The CDR3 is made up of 14 amino acids. For the CDR3, the DNA is TGTGCCATCAGTGACAGCACAGGGAGGGAAAAACTGTTTTTT. It specifies CAISDSTGREKLFF.

The chain uses TRBV14 and TRBJ1-2, with TRBD1 identical over 7 bases. V was clipped by 6 bases and J by 2 bases; unmatched bases: 3. CDR1 is SGHDN and CDR2 is FVKESK in the germline V gene. The CDR3 is made up of 13 amino acids. CDR3 in amino acids: CASRSGQNYGYTF. In DNA, the CDR3 is TGTGCCAGCAGGTCGGGACAGAACTATGGCTACACCTTC.

For the CDR3, the DNA is TGTGCCAGCAGCTCTTTGACAGGGAACTATGGCTACACCTTC. Translated: CASSSLTGNYGYTF. The chain has TRBV11-2 and TRBJ1-2, with TRBD1 matching 7 bases. The CDR3 totals 14 residues. Trimming took 4 bases from V and 2 from J; bases not matched to a gene: 4. CDR1 and CDR2 (germline): SGHAT, FQNNGV.

The chain combines TRBV7-9 with TRBJ1-5; 7 nucleotides agree with TRBD1. The CDR3 extends over 14 amino acids. After removal of 5 bases from V and 3 bases from J, the junction contained 4 bases not matched to a gene. From germline, CDR1 is SEHNR and CDR2 FQNEAQ (reference sequence). This CDR3 is CASSLTGNNQPQHF. The CDR3, as DNA: TGTGCCAGCAGCCTGACAGGGAACAATCAGCCCCAGCATTTT.

V and J are TRBV5-5 and TRBJ2-2; 7 bases are a match to TRBD1. J lost 1 base, V lost 0 bases, and 9 bases had no gene match. This CDR3 comprises 18 residues. Germline V gene data show CDR1 as SGHKS and CDR2 as YYEKEE (reference sequence). The DNA of the CDR3 is TGTGCCAGCAGCTTGGTCCCTCGCAACAGGGGGAACACCGGGGAGCTGTTTTTT. Protein sequence: CASSLVPRNRGNTGELFF.

This clone was observed a handful of times. The chain recombines TRBV7-8 with TRBJ1-1; 7 bases line up with TRBD1. Germline loops: CDR1 SGHVS, CDR2 FQNEAQ. The CDR3 has 17 residues. The ends lost 3 bases at V and 0 bases at J; junction bases unmatched: 10. CDR3 DNA: TGTGCCAGCAGCTTTAAAAACAAAGGACAGGTGAACACTGAAGCTTTCTTT. This encodes CASSFKNKGQVNTEAFF. The variable domain in full, completed from reference TRBV7-8 and TRBJ1-1, reads GAGVSQSPRYKVAKRGQDVALRCDPISGHVSLFWYQQALGQGPEFLTYFQNEAQLDKSGLPSDRFFAERPEGSVSTLKIQRTQQEDSAVYLCASSFKNKGQVNTEAFFGQGTRLTVV.

The V gene is TRBV13, the J gene TRBJ2-7; D might be TRBD1 (6 bases). V was pared by 2 bases and J by 4 bases, with 12 bases between. The CDR3 contains 14 residues. Looked up from germline, CDR1 is PRHDT and CDR2 is FYEKMQ (reference sequence). The CDR3 here is CASSLKLQGYEQYF. The CDR3 DNA reads as TGTGCCAGCAGCTTAAAGCTTCAGGGGTACGAGCAGTACTTC.

The J gene is TRBJ1-2, the V gene TRBV5-1, with TRBD1 as a possible D gene (6 bases). Germline values: CDR1 SGHRS, CDR2 YFSETQ. Trimming pared 0 bases from V and 4 bases from J, leaving 13 bases between. This CDR3 comprises 15 residues. The CDR3 region is CASSLERGFIYGYTF. The CDR3 DNA follows: TGCGCCAGCAGCTTGGAGAGGGGGTTCATCTATGGCTACACCTTC.

The rearrangement uses TRBV30 and TRBJ2-3, with TRBD2 identical over 8 bases. Trimming cost V 1 base and J 4 bases; bases outside gene matches: 4. CDR1 GTSNPN and CDR2 SVGIG come from the germline V gene (reference sequence). The CDR3 length is 14 residues. The CDR3 protein is CAWSDVGLADTQYF. The CDR3 nucleotides read TGTGCCTGGAGTGATGTGGGACTAGCAGATACGCAGTATTTT.

The chain uses TRBV9 and TRBJ2-7; 9 bases match TRBD1. Germline-derived CDR1 and CDR2 are SGDLS and YYNGEE. Losses at the gene ends were 4 bases for V and 6 bases for J; bases not matched to a gene: 2. This CDR3 has 12 residues. The DNA for the CDR3 is TGTGCCAGCAGCAGGACAGGGGTCGAGCAGTACTTC. This translates into CASSRTGVEQYF.

The V call is TRBV9, the J call TRBJ2-2; maybe TRBD2 (6 bases). The CDR3 runs to 15 residues. Trimming pared 0 bases from V and 7 bases from J, leaving 13 bases between. Germline V CDR1 and CDR2: SGDLS, YYNGEE. The CDR3 here is CASSVATGVNGELFF. The CDR3, as DNA: TGTGCCAGCAGCGTAGCTACGGGGGTTAACGGGGAGCTGTTTTTT.

The chain links TRBV9 to TRBJ2-1; 14 bases fit TRBD2. Germline CDR1 reads SGDLS; CDR2 reads YYNGEE. V gave up 3 bases and J gave up 6 bases; unmatched junction bases: 2. The CDR3 is made up of 15 amino acids. The CDR3 DNA reads TGTGCCAGCAGCGCGGGGACTAGCGGGGGCAATGAGCAGTTCTTC. Protein sequence: CASSAGTSGGNEQFF.

J is TRBJ2-1 and V is TRBV21-1; the D call of TRBD2 is as the table states it, not checked on the DNA. TRBV21-1 is tagged as a pseudogene. This CDR3 contains 17 residues. For the CDR3, the DNA is TGTGCCAGCAGCAATCCGGGACTAGCGGGAGGGCGGAATGAGCAGTTCTTC. This translates into CASSNPGLAGGRNEQFF.

The genes are TRBV13 and TRBJ2-7, with 8 bases matching TRBD2. This CDR3 has 14 residues. Looked up from germline, CDR1 is PRHDT and CDR2 is FYEKMQ (reference sequence). Trimming at V came to 5 bases and at J to 4 bases, leaving 7 bases not matched to a gene. As DNA, the CDR3 is TGTGCCAGCAGCGCGAGCGGGAGTGAGTACGAGCAGTACTTC. Protein product: CASSASGSEYEQYF.

J is TRBJ2-5 and V is TRBV28; maybe TRBD1 (5 bases). V was cut by 7 bases and J by 4 bases, with 19 bases left in between. The germline CDR1 and CDR2 sequences are MDHEN and SYDVKM. The CDR3 is 15 amino acids. CDR3 DNA: TGTGCCAGCAAGCCCAGGGCGCCGTATCGAGAGACCCAGTACTTC. As protein: CASKPRAPYRETQYF.